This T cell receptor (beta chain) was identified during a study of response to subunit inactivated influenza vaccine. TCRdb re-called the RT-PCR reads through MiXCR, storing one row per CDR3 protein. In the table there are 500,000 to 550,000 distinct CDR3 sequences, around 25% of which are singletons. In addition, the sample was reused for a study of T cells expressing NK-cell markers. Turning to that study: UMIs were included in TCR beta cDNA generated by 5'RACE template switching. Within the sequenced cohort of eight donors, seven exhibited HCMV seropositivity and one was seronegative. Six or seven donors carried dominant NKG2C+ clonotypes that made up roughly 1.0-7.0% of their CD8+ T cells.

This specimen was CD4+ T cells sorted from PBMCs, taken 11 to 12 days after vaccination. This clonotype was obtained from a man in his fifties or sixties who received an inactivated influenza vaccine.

DNA for the CDR3: TGTGCCAGCAGGCGAGCGGGGGCCTCAGATACGCAGTATTTT. Amino acids: CASRRAGASDTQYF. The chain combines TRBV3-1 with TRBJ2-3; TRBD2 aligns across 8 bases. V lost 6 bases and J lost 4; bases outside the gene matches: 6. The CDR3 extends over 14 amino acids. In germline, CDR1 is LGHDT, CDR2 YNNKEL (reference sequence).